This T cell receptor (beta chain) originates from a study of shared clonotypes between healthy human individuals. Study outcomes and limitations: The generation probabilities recorded for non-shared clonotypes fell below those of clonotypes shared by all four donors.

Positively selected for CCR7, the CD45RO-negative cells used as naive CD8 cells excluded terminally differentiated effector memory CD45RA+ cells. CDR1 is WNHNN, CDR2 SYGVQD, per germline (reference sequence). V shed 2 bases and J 5 bases; nucleotides not matched to a gene: 2. The CDR3 is 15 amino acids. Some clones are missing from TCRdb's copy, which holds only in-frame ones; the method was immunoSEQ multiplex PCR. This sample yields roughly 2,000,000 clones, of which about 95% are seen a single time; more than 0.95% belongs to the top ten. Details on this clone: Its antigen is not known.

The specimen was naive CD8+ T cells sorted from blood. The origin of this receptor is a man between 18 and 35 years old in good health. The chain links TRBV10-1 to TRBJ2-7, with TRBD2 matching over 14 bases. The CDR3 DNA sequence: TGCGCCAGCAGTGAGGGACTAGCGGGGGGCAACGAGCAGTACTTC. Its protein product is CASSEGLAGGNEQYF.